A single T cell receptor beta chain is shown here with its context. This sample was included in a study of blood T cell repertoires in COVID-19. Study at large: The study drew acute and convalescent COVID-19 samples from the United States, Italy and Spain. Sample material is recorded as cDNA or gDNA derived from T cells, B-cell-depleted T cells, or PBMCs.

J lost 5 bases, V lost 1 base, and 9 bases had no gene match. Per the germline V gene, CDR1 is SEHNR and CDR2 is FQNEAQ (reference sequence). This CDR3 region has 17 residues. Original analysis: Amplification from reference gene primers served as the basis for estimated nucleated cell counts. The repertoire was sequenced with immunoSEQ multiplex PCR; TCRdb's copy has only in-frame clones and lacks some. The V and J calls and clone size are taken from that table; D and trimming were inferred from the DNA. The table lists tens of thousands of clones, approximately 80% of them singletons. This chain joins TRBV7-9 and TRBJ2-5; the match to TRBD2 covers 11 bases. Input material: peripheral blood. The origin of this receptor is a man aged 45-65 years with COVID-19, enrolled during active disease. The CDR3 region has the DNA TGTGCCAGCAGCTTAGGGAGACTAGCGGGGAAGGGGGAGACCCAGTACTTC. Its protein is CASSLGRLAGKGETQYF.